This T cell receptor beta chain was recorded in a study of T cells in Graves' hyperthyroidism and ophthalmopathy. This clonotype was detected only a few times. V shed 6 bases and J shed 12 bases, with 20 bases lying between them. The CDR3 consists of 13 residues. The investigators amplified TCR beta CDR3 regions from RNA transcripts. In the first-round RT-PCR of the TCR CDR3, the HTBI primer set was used. TCRdb itself ran the multiplex PCR reads through MiXCR, one entry per CDR3 protein. Of hundreds of thousands of distinct CDR3 sequences in the sample, roughly 14% were seen once. J is TRBJ1-1 and V is TRBV12-3 or TRBV12-4; tentative D call: TRBD1 (6 bases). What was sequenced was blood. This TCR was sampled from a woman between 40 and 55 years old with Graves' ophthalmopathy. CDR3 nucleotide sequence: TGTGCCAGCAGCCGGAGCGGGACATCAGGACCTTTCTTT. It specifies CASSRSGTSGPFF.